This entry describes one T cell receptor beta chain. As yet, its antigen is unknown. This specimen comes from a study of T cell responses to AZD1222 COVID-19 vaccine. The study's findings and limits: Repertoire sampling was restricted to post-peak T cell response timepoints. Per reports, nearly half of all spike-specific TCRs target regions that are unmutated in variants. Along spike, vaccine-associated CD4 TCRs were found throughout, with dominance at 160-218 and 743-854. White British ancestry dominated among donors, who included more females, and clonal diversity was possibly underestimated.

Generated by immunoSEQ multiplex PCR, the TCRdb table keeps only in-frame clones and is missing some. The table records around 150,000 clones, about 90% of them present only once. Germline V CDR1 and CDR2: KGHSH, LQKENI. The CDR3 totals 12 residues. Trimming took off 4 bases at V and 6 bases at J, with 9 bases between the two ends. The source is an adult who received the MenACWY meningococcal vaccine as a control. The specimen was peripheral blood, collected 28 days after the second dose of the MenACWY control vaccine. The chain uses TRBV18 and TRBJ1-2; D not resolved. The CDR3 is CASSRDGDGYTF. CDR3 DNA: TGTGCCAGCTCACGTGACGGCGATGGCTACACCTTC. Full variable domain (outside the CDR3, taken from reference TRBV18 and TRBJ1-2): NAGVMQNPRHLVRRRGQEARLRCSPMKGHSHVYWYRQLPEEGLKFMVYLQKENIIDESGMPKERFSAEFPKEGPSILRIQQVVRGDSAAYFCASSRDGDGYTFGSGTRLTVV.